Detailed here is one TCR beta chain. Original analysis: Nucleated cell number was recorded as an estimate derived from reference gene primer amplification. The data were produced by immunoSEQ multiplex PCR, yet TCRdb's version contains in-frame clones alone and is incomplete. V, J and clone size are taken as reported in that table, and D and trimming were inferred from the DNA itself. The data contain over 85,000 clones, roughly 83% of them singletons. This record comes from a study of blood T cell repertoires in COVID-19. Overall study: Specimens from acute and convalescent COVID-19 originated in the United States, Italy and Spain. From T cells, B-cell-depleted T cells, or PBMCs came the material, which was cDNA or gDNA.

The sequence was collected from a human donor in a cohort sampled during active COVID-19. The sequenced sample was peripheral blood.

The DNA of the CDR3 is TGTGCCAGCAGCGTAGGCCCCGCGGGAGAAGGTACGCAGTATTTT. Residues: CASSVGPAGEGTQYF. V is TRBV9 and J is TRBJ2-3; 7 bases align to TRBD2. Germline CDR1 SGDLS, CDR2 YYNGEE. CDR3 length equals 15 residues. V trimming: 0 bases; J trimming: 8 bases; junction bases outside the gene matches: 9.